A selection of T cell receptor beta chains follows, all from one sample in a study of blood T cell repertoires in COVID-19. Assay: immunoSEQ multiplex PCR; the TCRdb copy retains only in-frame clones and omits some. There are 210,000 or so clones in the sample; about four fifths occur only once, and 5.1% lies in the top ten. Sequenced sample: peripheral blood. Receptors originate from a woman in her sixties or seventies with active or convalescent COVID-19. CDR3s leave out the opening cysteine and the closing phenylalanine or tryptophan.

j_gene: TRBJ2-3; v_gene: TRBV13; CDR3aa: ASSLRPALPGLARSTDTQY
j_gene: TRBJ2-7; v_gene: TRBV2; CDR3aa: ASSESGRYEQY
j_gene: TRBJ2-1; v_gene: TRBV2; CDR3aa: ASSGTSGASGEQF
j_gene: TRBJ1-1; v_gene: TRBV28; CDR3aa: ASSSREVNTEAF
j_gene: TRBJ1-6; v_gene: TRBV6-5; CDR3aa: ASSSPGQGYPPLH
j_gene: TRBJ2-1; v_gene: TRBV5-1; CDR3aa: ASSGGPTGEQF
j_gene: TRBJ1-5; v_gene: TRBV4-2; CDR3aa: ASSPLIIAGQPQH
j_gene: TRBJ1-2; v_gene: TRBV5-4; CDR3aa: ASSPRDRRSNGYT
j_gene: TRBJ1-1; v_gene: TRBV6-5; CDR3aa: ASPIPRRVNTEAF
j_gene: TRBJ2-6; v_gene: TRBV11-2; CDR3aa: ASSRLTGANVLT
j_gene: TRBJ2-1; v_gene: TRBV7-6; CDR3aa: ASSLRVADVRDEQF
j_gene: TRBJ1-6; v_gene: TRBV6-5; CDR3aa: ASRRDSSYNSPLH
j_gene: TRBJ2-2; v_gene: TRBV27; CDR3aa: ASSLRLRKLGGELF
j_gene: TRBJ1-2; v_gene: TRBV6-2/TRBV6-3; CDR3aa: ASSKTGNYGYT
j_gene: TRBJ1-2; v_gene: TRBV19; CDR3aa: ASSTKQGAHYGYT
j_gene: TRBJ1-5; v_gene: TRBV3-1/TRBV3-2; CDR3aa: ASSPKYTGHSNQPQH
j_gene: TRBJ2-1; v_gene: TRBV5-1; CDR3aa: ASSNSGDNEQF
j_gene: TRBJ2-2; v_gene: TRBV5-1; CDR3aa: ASSFAGAANTGELF
j_gene: TRBJ2-7; v_gene: TRBV6-5; CDR3aa: ASSNLLAGGYEQY
j_gene: TRBJ2-1; v_gene: TRBV9; CDR3aa: ASSVSGSPGSPNEQF
j_gene: TRBJ2-5; v_gene: TRBV5-1; CDR3aa: ASSMGLAGAETQY
j_gene: TRBJ1-2; v_gene: TRBV10-3; CDR3aa: AISADDIYGYT
j_gene: TRBJ2-7; v_gene: TRBV28; CDR3aa: ASRTGRHEQY
j_gene: TRBJ2-7; v_gene: TRBV7-3; CDR3aa: ASSPSQGAFSEQY
j_gene: TRBJ1-1; v_gene: TRBV7-9; CDR3aa: ASSQQGFDTEAF
j_gene: TRBJ2-3; v_gene: TRBV20-1; CDR3aa: SASGGLAVTDTQY
j_gene: TRBJ1-1; v_gene: TRBV19; CDR3aa: ASGPQGRNTEAF
j_gene: TRBJ1-2; v_gene: TRBV3-1/TRBV3-2; CDR3aa: ASSQVPLPNYGYT
j_gene: TRBJ2-3; v_gene: TRBV4-1; CDR3aa: ASRVSGGRADTQY
j_gene: TRBJ2-3; v_gene: TRBV19; CDR3aa: ASSIREAADTQY
j_gene: TRBJ2-3; v_gene: TRBV14; CDR3aa: ASSRLAGGPSTDTQY
j_gene: TRBJ2-1; v_gene: TRBV5-5; CDR3aa: ASSPSGRAGYNEQF
j_gene: TRBJ2-5; v_gene: TRBV18; CDR3aa: ASSPPGAETQY
j_gene: TRBJ2-7; v_gene: TRBV28; CDR3aa: ASSSTVGLLD
j_gene: TRBJ2-1; v_gene: TRBV5-1; CDR3aa: ASSLLAGASNEQF
j_gene: TRBJ1-1; v_gene: TRBV5-1; CDR3aa: ASSATGSNTEAF
j_gene: TRBJ2-1; v_gene: TRBV6-5; CDR3aa: ASSLLAGGRNEQF
j_gene: TRBJ1-6; v_gene: TRBV2; CDR3aa: ASSGQGNSPLH
j_gene: TRBJ1-1; v_gene: TRBV5-1; CDR3aa: ASSPGQIQNTEAF
j_gene: TRBJ1-5; v_gene: TRBV2; CDR3aa: ASSYRGLNQPQH
j_gene: TRBJ2-7; v_gene: TRBV6-6; CDR3aa: ASSSPGGAYEQY
j_gene: TRBJ2-7; v_gene: TRBV25-1; CDR3aa: ASSPPSGHSYEQY
j_gene: TRBJ2-5; v_gene: TRBV7-9; CDR3aa: ASSTGLAGSETQY
j_gene: TRBJ1-1; v_gene: TRBV30; CDR3aa: AWSVGRDTEAF
j_gene: TRBJ2-2; v_gene: TRBV5-1; CDR3aa: ASSLAVTGTGELF
j_gene: TRBJ2-2; v_gene: TRBV24-1; CDR3aa: ATQGLGVTGELF
j_gene: TRBJ1-5; v_gene: TRBV29-1; CDR3aa: SVGASNQPQH
j_gene: TRBJ1-1; v_gene: TRBV5-1; CDR3aa: ASSLVGQGARNTEAF
j_gene: TRBJ2-3; v_gene: TRBV7-3; CDR3aa: ASSQLATVTDTQY
j_gene: TRBJ1-1; v_gene: TRBV7-9; CDR3aa: ASSTRAGQMSEAF
j_gene: TRBJ2-1; v_gene: TRBV7-8; CDR3aa: ASSLSGGKNDEQF
j_gene: TRBJ2-3; v_gene: TRBV19; CDR3aa: ASSIRGTDTDTQY
j_gene: TRBJ1-5; v_gene: TRBV27; CDR3aa: ASSLYPGDQPQH
j_gene: TRBJ2-5; v_gene: TRBV10-3; CDR3aa: AISESAGRETQY
j_gene: TRBJ2-1; v_gene: TRBV4-1; CDR3aa: ASSQAQGGRNEQF